This T cell receptor (beta chain) was found in a study of radiation and T cells in renal cell carcinoma. This clone was counted once. Its specificity is unknown. Time point given: blood 4 weeks post-SBRT, at nephrectomy. Regarding treatment: 15 Gy SBRT to primary tumor, nephrectomy 4 weeks later. Nephrectomy followed 15 Gy stereotactic body radiation by 4 weeks. The patient's renal cell carcinoma had clear cell pathology. Sequenced by immunoSEQ multiplex PCR; TCRdb stores in-frame clones only, minus some. This sample has tens of thousands of clones, with 80% to 90% found just once. Points from the study as a whole: Baseline intratumoral clonotype presence is unknown without pretreatment biopsies. From baseline, blood top tumor clonotypes peaked at 2 weeks post-radiation.

Trimming took 2 bases from V and 6 from J; bases not matched to a gene: 5. Per the germline V gene, CDR1 is SGHRS and CDR2 is YFSETQ. The CDR3 loop spans 15 amino acids. The origin of this receptor is a woman between 65 and 79 years old with renal cell carcinoma. The sample was blood, taken from a patient whose treatment included radiotherapy and nephrectomy. J is TRBJ2-2 and V is TRBV5-1; 9 bases align to TRBD1. CDR3 DNA sequence: TGCGCCAGCAGCTTAGGGGACAGGGTGCCCGGGGAGCTGTTTTTT. Protein product: CASSLGDRVPGELFF.